This entry lists 16 T cell receptor beta chains sequenced from one sample in a study of blood T cell repertoires in COVID-19. Using immunoSEQ multiplex PCR, the repertoire was profiled, and TCRdb retains in-frame clones only, with some absent. The sample carries approximately 250,000 clones, around nine tenths recorded once. The sequencing input was peripheral blood. All receptors come from a woman in her sixties or seventies with COVID-19, enrolled during active disease.

The V and J genes are TRBV15 and TRBJ2-5, with TRBD2 as a possible D gene (5 bases). Trimming shortened V by 0 bases and J by 3 bases, and 5 bases separated the two germline ends. This CDR3 has 13 residues. CDR1 is LNHNV and CDR2 is YYDKDF in the germline V gene (reference sequence). CDR3 in DNA: TGTGCCACCAGCAGAGACGGGGAAGAGACCCAGTACTTC. Its protein is CATSRDGEETQYF.

This clone was detected a few times. The rearrangement links TRBV28 to TRBJ1-1, with 7 bases lining up with TRBD1. This CDR3 has 12 amino acids. From germline, CDR1 is MDHEN and CDR2 SYDVKM. Unmatched junction bases numbered 6, after V lost 8 bases and J lost 6 bases. The CDR3 reads CASSTGKAEAFF. The CDR3, as DNA: TGTGCCAGCTCGACAGGGAAGGCTGAAGCTTTCTTT.

This clone was seen only once. The chain joins TRBV13 to TRBJ2-6, with 7 bases identical to TRBD1. This CDR3 is built from 17 residues. CDR1 is PRHDT and CDR2 is FYEKMQ in the germline V gene (reference sequence). Germline trimming cut 5 bases from V and 3 bases from J; bases unmatched to any gene: 10. CDR3 protein: CASSPVVGGGGANVLTF. CDR3 bases: TGTGCCAGCAGCCCAGTAGTAGGGGGCGGTGGGGCCAACGTCCTGACTTTC.

The V call is TRBV7-2, the J call TRBJ2-5; tentatively, D is TRBD2 (7 bases). The CDR3 is 15 residues long. Trimming took 6 bases from V and 6 from J, leaving 20 bases between them. Germline V gives CDR1 SGHTA, CDR2 FQGNSA. This CDR3 reads CASRGRGGREKTQYF. CDR3 coding DNA: TGTGCCAGCAGAGGACGAGGGGGGAGGGAGAAGACCCAGTACTTC.

The rearrangement joins TRBV5-1 to TRBJ2-2, with TRBD1 identical over 7 bases. This CDR3 contains 15 residues. Germline V gene sequence: CDR1 SGHRS, CDR2 YFSETQ. V trimming: 2 bases; J trimming: 8 bases; junction bases outside the gene matches: 9. The CDR3 nucleotides read TGCGCCAGCAGCTTTGAAGGGGGCTCAGGTGGGGAGCTGTTTTTT. Protein sequence: CASSFEGGSGGELFF.

V usage is TRBV7-3 and J usage is TRBJ2-3; TRBD2 agrees at 9 bases. The CDR3 extends over 16 amino acids. Trimming at V came to 5 bases and at J to 4 bases, leaving 10 bases not matched to a gene. Germline V gene data show CDR1 as SGHTA and CDR2 as FQGTGA. CDR3 in DNA: TGTGCCAGCAGCCAATACCTTAGCGGGGGTCCAGATACGCAGTATTTT. Protein sequence: CASSQYLSGGPDTQYF.

V is TRBV19 and J is TRBJ1-2, with 8 bases lining up with TRBD1. Unmatched junction bases numbered 13, after V lost 3 bases and J lost 7 bases. Germline CDR1 reads LNHDA; CDR2 reads SQIVND (reference sequence). The CDR3 totals 16 residues. In DNA form, the CDR3 reads TGTGCCAGTAGTATCCTACCGGGACAGGTCGACTCTGGCTACACCTTC. Protein product: CASSILPGQVDSGYTF.

V and J are TRBV18 and TRBJ1-2, with 9 bases lining up with TRBD1. The J segment lost 7 bases and the V segment lost 3 bases, leaving 3 bases of the junction unmatched. This CDR3 region has 13 residues. CDR1 and CDR2 (germline): KGHSH, LQKENI. CDR3 residues: CASSPGQGAGYTF. The CDR3 DNA sequence: TGTGCCAGCTCACCGGGACAGGGAGCTGGCTACACCTTC. The full variable domain, with the rest looked up from reference TRBV18 and TRBJ1-2, is NAGVMQNPRHLVRRRGQEARLRCSPMKGHSHVYWYRQLPEEGLKFMVYLQKENIIDESGMPKERFSAEFPKEGPSILRIQQVVRGDSAAYFCASSPGQGAGYTFGSGTRLTVV.

About this clone itself: The germline gene is not matched at one end of the junction; a read error may be the cause. The chain has TRBV27 and TRBJ2-7; 8 bases line up with TRBD2. Germline V CDR1 and CDR2: MNHEY, SMNVEV (reference sequence). The CDR3 has 12 amino acids. CDR3 sequence: CASSTRGGQTVF. In nucleotides, the CDR3 is TGTGCCAGCAGTACCCGGGGGGGCCAAACGGTGTTC.

The chain links TRBV30 to TRBJ1-2; 9 nucleotides align to TRBD1. The CDR3 has 13 residues. J was trimmed by 6 bases and V by 2 bases; bases with no gene match: 4. The germline V gene has CDR1 GTSNPN and CDR2 SVGIG (reference sequence). The chain's CDR3 is CAWSPTGGNGYTF. Here the CDR3 DNA reads TGTGCCTGGAGTCCGACAGGGGGGAATGGCTACACCTTC. Full variable domain (outside the CDR3, taken from reference TRBV30 and TRBJ1-2): SQTIHQWPATLVQPVGSPLSLECTVEGTSNPNLYWYRQAAGRGLQLLFYSVGIGQISSEVPQNLSASRPQDRQFILSSKKLLLSDSGFYLCAWSPTGGNGYTFGSGTRLTVV.

The chain uses TRBV28 and TRBJ1-2; TRBD1 might be the D (5 bases). CDR3 length: 14 amino acids. V shed 6 bases and J shed 1 base, with 12 bases lying between them. Germline assignment: CDR1 MDHEN and CDR2 SYDVKM. Here the CDR3 reads CASSLLDSNYGYTF. As DNA, the CDR3 is TGTGCCAGCAGCCTCCTCGACAGTAACTATGGCTACACCTTC.

The CDR3 DNA follows: TGTGCCAGCAGTTTGGTGGGCGGGGGGCCTCCTGGGAAGCAGTACTTC. It specifies CASSLVGGGPPGKQYF. The rearrangement joins TRBV28 to TRBJ2-7; 8 bases align to TRBD2. The CDR3 is 16 residues long. The V segment lost 3 bases and the J segment 8 bases; nucleotides outside the gene matches: 15. CDR1 is MDHEN and CDR2 is SYDVKM in the germline V gene.

The rearrangement uses TRBV11-2 and TRBJ2-3, with 8 positions matching TRBD2. Germline V CDR1 and CDR2: SGHAT, FQNNGV. The V segment lost 6 bases and the J segment 3 bases; nucleotides outside the gene matches: 5. The CDR3 totals 14 residues. The CDR3 coding sequence is TGTGCCAGCAGGAGAGCGGGGGTGACAGATACGCAGTATTTT. Translated: CASRRAGVTDTQYF.

The chain joins TRBV27 to TRBJ1-5; TRBD1 aligns across 9 bases. This CDR3 spans 14 amino acids. Germline loops: CDR1 MNHEY, CDR2 SMNVEV (reference sequence). Trimming cost V 4 bases and J 5 bases; bases outside gene matches: 3. The CDR3 coding sequence is TGTGCCAGCAGTTCGGGGGACAGGGATCAGCCCCAGCATTTT. This sequence encodes CASSSGDRDQPQHF.

This chain links TRBV5-6 with TRBJ2-1; 8 bases are shared with TRBD2. The junction had 9 bases not matched to a gene; V was cut back by 1 base and J by 9 bases. Per the germline V gene, CDR1 is SGHDT and CDR2 is YYEEEE. CDR3 length: 15 residues. The CDR3 loop reads CASSLLSGGPGEQFF. Here the CDR3 DNA reads TGTGCCAGCAGCTTGTTATCGGGGGGGCCCGGTGAGCAGTTCTTC.

The chain uses TRBV9 and TRBJ1-1; 7 bases line up with TRBD1. The V and J ends lost 3 bases and 5 bases, in that order; junction bases with no gene match: 7. Germline CDR1 SGDLS, CDR2 YYNGEE. CDR3 length equals 14 residues. The DNA of the CDR3 is TGTGCCAGCAGCGCCGGACAGGTATATACTGAAGCTTTCTTT. Its protein product is CASSAGQVYTEAFF.